This T cell receptor (beta chain) was sequenced during a study of read filtering for tumor transcriptome and immune sequencing. Study-wide context: Patients were approximately 17 male and about 15 female, mean age 65.9 years, range roughly 45 to 85. Whole-transcriptome libraries were prepared after DNase treatment. By R-ISS, stages I, II and III held approximately 8, 16 and 7 patients. Findings and caveats of the study: Dropping single-read clonotypes raised IR-seq and RNA-seq shared-clonotype correlation.

This library used about 360 ng RNA and molecular barcoded adaptors spanning alpha/delta and beta/gamma chains. TCRdb redid the calling of the reads with MiXCR, one entry per CDR3 protein. Of some 24,000 distinct CDR3 sequences in the sample, about 20% were seen once. CDR3 length: 14 residues. Trimming left V 1 base short and J 5 bases short, with 10 bases between. CDR1 is SGHTA, CDR2 FQGNSA, per germline. This clonotype was counted once. Its antigen is undetermined. Just one base apart from a much larger clone, this may be a read error. The clonotype comes from a donor aged 40 or older with multiple myeloma. This chain connects TRBV7-2 to TRBJ2-3; D gene unclear. Sequenced sample: a population of CD138-negative cells sorted from bone marrow. The CDR3 DNA reads TGTGCCAGCAGCTTAGTACTACACGGAGATACGCAGTATTTT. This gives the protein CASSLVLHGDTQYF.